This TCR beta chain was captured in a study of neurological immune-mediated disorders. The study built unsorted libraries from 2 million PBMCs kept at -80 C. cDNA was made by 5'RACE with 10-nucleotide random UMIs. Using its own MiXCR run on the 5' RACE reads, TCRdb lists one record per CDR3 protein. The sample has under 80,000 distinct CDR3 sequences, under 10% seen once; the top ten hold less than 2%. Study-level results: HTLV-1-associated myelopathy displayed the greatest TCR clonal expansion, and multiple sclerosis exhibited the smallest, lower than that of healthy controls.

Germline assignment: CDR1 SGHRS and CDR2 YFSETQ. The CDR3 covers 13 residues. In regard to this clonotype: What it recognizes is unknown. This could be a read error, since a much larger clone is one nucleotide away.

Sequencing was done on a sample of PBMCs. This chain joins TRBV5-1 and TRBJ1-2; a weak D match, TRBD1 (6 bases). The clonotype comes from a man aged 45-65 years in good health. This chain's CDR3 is CTSGPGENYGYTF. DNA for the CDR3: TGCACCAGCGGCCCAGGGGAGAACTATGGCTACACCTTC.